This note documents a single T cell receptor beta chain sequence. Its antigen is not yet known. No clone much larger than this one lies a single base away; base qualities are absent. The sample originates from a study of Graves' ophthalmopathy and Graves' hyperthyroidism listed by TCRdb under 2018. Background on the whole study: Peripheral blood samples were taken at the time of initial diagnosis, before any treatment was given. To tell Graves' ophthalmopathy apart from Graves' hyperthyroidism, and to predict which patients would progress to ophthalmopathy, the study relied on TCR beta repertoire signatures. Following sample collection, hyperthyroidism patients were given methimazole at a starting dose of 30 mg daily, and ophthalmopathy patients were given high-dose intravenous methylprednisolone. The independent validation cohort included approximately 19 hyperthyroidism patients plus 17 patients who later progressed from hyperthyroidism to ophthalmopathy. In total, around 140 blood samples were TCR-sequenced: 43 ophthalmopathy, some 75 hyperthyroidism and some 17 hyperthyroidism-to-ophthalmopathy patients. In more than five hyperthyroidism patients, T-cell repertoires of thyroid tissue and blood were compared. To explore V-J signatures that distinguish ophthalmopathy from hyperthyroidism, a discovery set of 100 patients was enrolled, made up of approximately 45 with ophthalmopathy and some 56 with stable hyperthyroidism. Results and caveats for the whole study, not just this receptor: The 13-signature model separated ophthalmopathy from stable hyperthyroidism with over 85% sensitivity and just under 84% specificity in cross-validation, and 80%/75% in the test set. No statistical method was used to set the sample size in advance, and the investigators knew which group each participant was assigned to. Most of the expanded thyroid clonotypes with a frequency above 0.001 were also detected in blood, and it was suggested that the thyroid immune response may be reflected by blood repertoires. In validation, the model predicted ophthalmopathy progression with about 64% sensitivity and roughly 78% specificity; some twelve predicted patients were CT-confirmed with GO in a median of approximately 6.5 months.

CDR1 is given as KGHDR and CDR2 as SFDVKD, both from the germline V gene. V trim: 7 bases; J trim: 6 bases; unmatched bases: 3. Spanning cysteine to phenylalanine, the CDR3 consists of 13 amino acids. The only DNA kept is the CDR3, 39 bases in frame from the first base. Ophthalmopathy patients were characterized by moderately to severely active disease, a Clinical Activity Score of at least 3, a NOSPECS grade of at least 4, and a disease duration under 3 months. Anyone with other autoimmune diseases, uncontrolled infections, pregnancy or lactation was excluded from the study. Clinical symptoms, serum thyroxine, TRAb, thyroid ultrasound and orbital computed tomography were used for diagnosis. PBMCs were isolated from 7.5 to 10 ml of fresh peripheral blood by Ficoll-Paque density gradient centrifugation. Trizol reagent was used to extract the total RNA, and its quality was then checked on an Agilent 2100 Bioanalyzer.

TCR beta CDR3 regions were amplified from RNA transcripts for repertoire sequencing. A first-round RT-PCR used HTBI primers with the Qiagen OneStep RT-PCR kit, followed by a second-round multiplex PCR, size selection and purification. Sequencing of the libraries was carried out on an Illumina HiSeq2000 in paired-end mode with 100 bp reads. As for the original processing: Reads were processed with SOAPnuke, discarding reads with adapters, uncalled bases, mean Phred below 15, or no exact constant-primer or identifier match. High-quality paired reads were merged with COPE v1.2.5. Unique nucleotide sequences were defined as clonotypes and aligned to IMGT TRB V, D and J references using MiTCR v1.1. Analysis was restricted to V-J combinations with a frequency above 0.0001, which covered 99% to 99.2% of repertoires. For each V-J combination, a TCR clonal expansion and chaos score was defined as F50 clonal expansion divided by the chaos observed in the TCRdist matrix. Welch's t-statistics and random forest were used to narrow the features down to more than 10 V-J combinations, which were then fed into a naive Bayes classifier. The similarity between thyroid and blood repertoires was quantified using the Morisita-Horn index. Using fastp at Q25 and MiXCR, TCRdb reprocessed the public reads and kept productive beta chains. Identical CDR3 proteins give one entry, which carries the most common genes and DNA. The V and J calls shown here were made by TCRdb, not taken from the authors' results. For this sample there are about 740,000 distinct CDR3 sequences; roughly two fifths appear just once. Clones ranked in the top ten supply roughly 46% of the sample.

This chain joins TRBV24-1 to TRBJ2-1, with TRBD1 matching 9 junction bases. Source material: peripheral blood. The clonotype was recovered from an adult man with Graves' ophthalmopathy. The CDR3 sequence is CATRLTGGNEQFF. The DNA sequence is TGTGCCACCAGGCTGACAGGGGGCAATGAGCAGTTCTTC.